This entry lists 21 T cell receptor beta chains sequenced from one sample in a study of response to subunit inactivated influenza vaccine. One entry per CDR3 protein, called by TCRdb with MiXCR from the RT-PCR reads. Found here are about 520,000 distinct CDR3 sequences, less than 7.5% of them singletons; the top ten hold roughly 14%. The sample in question was PBMCs from blood, obtained around 2 years after vaccination. These receptors all stem from a man between 50 and 70 years old who received an inactivated influenza vaccine.

This clonotype has just a few counts. V and J are TRBV5-1 and TRBJ2-3, with TRBD1 matching over 7 bases. V lost 5 bases and J lost 2; bases outside the gene matches: 14. Germline CDR1 SGHRS, CDR2 YFSETQ. CDR3 length: 17 amino acids. The CDR3 loop reads CASRSQDHRGITDTQYF. In DNA, the CDR3 is TGCGCCAGCAGATCCCAAGACCACAGGGGTATCACAGATACGCAGTATTTT. The variable domain in full, with the rest retrieved from reference TRBV5-1 and TRBJ2-3, is KAGVTQTPRYLIKTRGQQVTLSCSPISGHRSVSWYQQTPGQGLQFLFEYFSETQRNKGNFPGRFSGRQFSNSRSEMNVSTLELGDSALYLCASRSQDHRGITDTQYFGPGTRLTVL.

This clonotype was observed a handful of times. The chain has TRBV6-5 and TRBJ1-2; no clear D. The germline V and J ends were trimmed by 2 bases and 2 bases, with 6 bases remaining between them. From germline, CDR1 is MNHEY and CDR2 SVGAGI. The CDR3 covers 13 residues. The CDR3 DNA reads TGTGCCAGCAGTTACGGACGGAACTATGGCTACACCTTC. This codes for CASSYGRNYGYTF.

This clonotype came up many times. The rearrangement joins TRBV5-1 to TRBJ1-4; 8 bases line up with TRBD1. The CDR3 sequence is 14 residues long. Germline CDR1 SGHRS, CDR2 YFSETQ. After removal of 4 bases from V and 5 bases from J, the junction contained 4 bases not matched to a gene. The CDR3 loop reads CASSQGQENEKLFF. CDR3 nucleotides: TGCGCCAGCAGCCAGGGACAGGAGAATGAAAAACTGTTTTTT. The entire variable domain, with the rest obtained from reference TRBV5-1 and TRBJ1-4, is as follows: KAGVTQTPRYLIKTRGQQVTLSCSPISGHRSVSWYQQTPGQGLQFLFEYFSETQRNKGNFPGRFSGRQFSNSRSEMNVSTLELGDSALYLCASSQGQENEKLFFGSGTQLSVL.

This clonotype was seen only a few times. The rearrangement uses TRBV18 and TRBJ2-7, with TRBD1 as a possible D gene (6 bases). The CDR3 is 15 amino acids. V was trimmed by 4 bases and J by 5 bases, leaving 18 bases between them. Germline CDR1 reads KGHSH; CDR2 reads LQKENI. CDR3 in DNA: TGTGCCAGCTCACAATCGGACAGCGCTCCCCACGAGCAGTACTTC. This gives the protein CASSQSDSAPHEQYF.

This clonotype occurred a few times. The genes are TRBV5-1 and TRBJ2-7, with D tentatively TRBD1 (5 bases). Between the trimmed V and J ends, which lost 4 bases and 1 base, there was a span of 18 bases. Germline V gene sequence: CDR1 SGHRS, CDR2 YFSETQ. The CDR3 runs 16 residues. CDR3 DNA sequence: TGCGCCAGCAGCCCAAATCAGGGCCTCCATTCCTACGAGCAGTACTTC. This gives the protein CASSPNQGLHSYEQYF. The whole variable domain, filled in from reference TRBV5-1 and TRBJ2-7, reads KAGVTQTPRYLIKTRGQQVTLSCSPISGHRSVSWYQQTPGQGLQFLFEYFSETQRNKGNFPGRFSGRQFSNSRSEMNVSTLELGDSALYLCASSPNQGLHSYEQYFGPGTRLTVT.

J is TRBJ1-3 and V is TRBV4-3, with D possibly matching TRBD1 (6 bases). Trimming shortened V by 0 bases and J by 0 bases, and 12 bases separated the two germline ends. This CDR3 region has 17 residues. Germline CDR1 and CDR2: LGHNA and YSLEER. Here the CDR3 DNA reads TGCGCCAGCAGCCAAGAACGGGACACCAGCTCTGGAAACACCATATATTTT. As protein: CASSQERDTSSGNTIYF.

The table lists this clonotype with a few counts. The rearrangement joins TRBV20-1 to TRBJ2-1, with D perhaps assigned TRBD1 or TRBD2 (7 bases each). Germline V gene data show CDR1 as DFQATT and CDR2 as SNEGSKA (reference sequence). V was trimmed by 2 bases and J by 6 bases, leaving 14 bases between them. There are 14 residues in the CDR3. The CDR3 nucleotides are TGCAGTGCTAGATCGCAGGGGGGGGCCAATGAGCAGTTCTTC. Translation: CSARSQGGANEQFF.

This clonotype came up many times. The V and J genes are TRBV6-1 and TRBJ2-7; the match to TRBD1 covers 7 bases. Germline-derived CDR1 and CDR2 are MNHNS and SASEGT. Trimming took 6 bases from V and 1 from J; bases not matched to a gene: 6. The CDR3 extends over 14 amino acids. The CDR3 nucleotides read TGTGCCAGCAGCCAAGACAGGGTTTCCTACGAGCAGTACTTC. Translated, it gives CASSQDRVSYEQYF.

The V gene is TRBV20-1, the J gene TRBJ1-2; a possible D gene is TRBD1 (6 bases). The V gene lost 2 bases and the J gene lost 1 base, with 17 bases spanning the gap. The CDR3 has 16 amino acids. The germline V gene has CDR1 DFQATT and CDR2 SNEGSKA (reference sequence). The CDR3 protein is CSARTPTGKINYGYTF. The CDR3, as DNA: TGCAGTGCTAGAACCCCGACAGGAAAGATTAACTATGGCTACACCTTC.

This chain connects TRBV20-1 to TRBJ2-1; D might be TRBD2 (6 bases). Trimming removed 3 bases at V and 3 bases at J, with 18 bases between. This CDR3 region has 16 residues. CDR1 DFQATT and CDR2 SNEGSKA come from the germline V gene (reference sequence). Written as DNA, the CDR3 is TGCAGTGCTAGCCGTCGGGTCGGGAGCCTCTACAATGAGCAGTTCTTC. Translating gives CSASRRVGSLYNEQFF.

This clonotype was observed a few times. The chain combines TRBV6-1 with TRBJ2-3; D is ambiguous. Germline CDR1 reads MNHNS; CDR2 reads SASEGT. V was trimmed by 1 base and J by 0 bases, leaving 11 bases between them. The CDR3 length is 16 residues. The chain's CDR3 is CASSEGAGGSTDTQYF. CDR3 DNA: TGTGCCAGCAGTGAAGGGGCAGGCGGAAGCACAGATACGCAGTATTTT.

The chain couples TRBV9 to TRBJ2-2, with D possibly being TRBD1 (6 bases). Trimming cost V 0 bases and J 4 bases, with 10 bases left between them. Germline CDR1 and CDR2: SGDLS and YYNGEE. This CDR3 comprises 15 residues. CDR3 protein: CASSVGGRSTGELFF. Written as DNA, the CDR3 is TGTGCCAGCAGCGTAGGGGGGCGAAGCACCGGGGAGCTGTTTTTT.

The V gene is TRBV13, the J gene TRBJ2-2, with D possibly matching TRBD2 (6 bases). Between the trimmed V and J ends, which lost 6 bases and 4 bases, there was a span of 15 bases. The CDR3 length is 15 residues. CDR1 and CDR2 (germline): PRHDT, FYEKMQ (reference sequence). CDR3 nucleotide sequence: TGTGCCAGCAGGCGACTAGGTGGTCCCACCGGGGAGCTGTTTTTT. It yields the protein CASRRLGGPTGELFF.

The rearrangement links TRBV29-1 to TRBJ1-2, with D uncertain. CDR3 length: 13 amino acids. The V and J ends lost 1 base and 4 bases respectively, with 10 bases between them. The germline V gene has CDR1 SQVTM and CDR2 ANQGSEA. The CDR3 spells CSVEGGETYGYTF. In DNA, the CDR3 is TGCAGCGTTGAAGGCGGGGAGACCTATGGCTACACCTTC.

The sample holds a few counts of this clonotype. The DNA for the CDR3 is TGTGCCAGCAACCCGGGAGGGACAGGGTTTTTGGAGACCCAGTACTTC. Protein: CASNPGGTGFLETQYF. The V gene is TRBV28, the J gene TRBJ2-5; a possible D gene is TRBD1 (9 bases). The CDR3 spans 16 residues. V was trimmed by 7 bases and J by 5 bases, leaving 23 bases between them. CDR1 is MDHEN, CDR2 SYDVKM, per germline.

This chain uses TRBV24-1 with TRBJ2-3; 8 bases agree with TRBD1. The CDR3 loop spans 16 amino acids. Germline assignment: CDR1 KGHDR and CDR2 SFDVKD. V was clipped by 4 bases and J by 5 bases; unmatched bases: 10. This CDR3 reads CATSDPGTGLLDTQYF. The CDR3 DNA is TGTGCCACCAGTGACCCCGGGACAGGTTTACTAGATACGCAGTATTTT.

V and J are TRBV2 and TRBJ2-3, with D tentatively TRBD2 (6 bases). CDR3 length equals 13 residues. V was clipped by 9 bases and J by 5 bases, with 15 bases between them. The germline V gene has CDR1 SNHLY and CDR2 FYNNEI. The CDR3 reads CASKTSFLDTQYF. DNA of the CDR3: TGTGCCAGTAAGACTAGTTTTCTAGATACGCAGTATTTT.

In this sample, this clonotype turned up many times. This chain links TRBV6-5 with TRBJ2-5; 15 bases agree with TRBD2. The CDR3 is made up of 18 amino acids. From germline, CDR1 is MNHEY and CDR2 SVGAGI. V trimming: 2 bases; J trimming: 7 bases; junction bases outside the gene matches: 11. The DNA of the CDR3 is TGTGCCAGCAGTTACCGGGGGACTAGCGGGGGGCCAACCGGGACCCAGTACTTC. Its protein is CASSYRGTSGGPTGTQYF.

A few counts support this clonotype. The chain has TRBV27 and TRBJ1-1, with 9 nucleotides matching TRBD1. CDR1 and CDR2 (germline): MNHEY, SMNVEV (reference sequence). J gave up 8 bases and V 7 bases, and 2 bases lay outside the gene matches. There are 11 residues in the CDR3. The CDR3 DNA follows: TGTGCCAGCATTGGGACAGGGGAAGCTTTCTTT. Encoded protein: CASIGTGEAFF.

The chain recombines TRBV29-1 with TRBJ2-1, with 11 bases aligning to TRBD2. Germline CDR1 is SQVTM and CDR2 is ANQGSEA. Losses at the gene ends were 6 bases for V and 6 bases for J; bases not matched to a gene: 7. There are 14 residues in the CDR3. CDR3 DNA sequence: TGCAGCGTCTCGACTAGCGGGGAGGGCAATGAGCAGTTCTTC. Its protein is CSVSTSGEGNEQFF.

As for this clonotype: An end of the junction does not agree with germline; a read error may underlie this. In DNA form, the CDR3 reads TGTGCCGCCAGTGATTTGCAGAACACCGGGGAGCTGTTTTTT. The encoded protein is CAASDLQNTGELFF. The rearrangement uses TRBV24-1 and TRBJ2-2, with unresolved D. The CDR3 loop spans 14 amino acids. CDR1 KGHDR and CDR2 SFDVKD come from the germline V gene.